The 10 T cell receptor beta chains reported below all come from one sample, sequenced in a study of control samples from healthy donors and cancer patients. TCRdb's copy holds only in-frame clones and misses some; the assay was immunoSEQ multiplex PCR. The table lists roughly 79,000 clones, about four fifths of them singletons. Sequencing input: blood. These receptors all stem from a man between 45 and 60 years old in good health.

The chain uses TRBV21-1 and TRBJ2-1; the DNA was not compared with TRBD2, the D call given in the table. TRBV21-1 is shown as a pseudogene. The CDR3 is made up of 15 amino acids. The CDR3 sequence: CASSHRLLVRPEQFF. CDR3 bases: TGTGCCAGCAGCCATAGGCTGCTAGTTCGTCCTGAGCAGTTCTTC.

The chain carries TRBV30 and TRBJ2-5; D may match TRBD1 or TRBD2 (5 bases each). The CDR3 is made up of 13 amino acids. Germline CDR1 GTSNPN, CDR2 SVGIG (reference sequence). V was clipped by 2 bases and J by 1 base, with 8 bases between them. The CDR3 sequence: CAWSPGAQETQYF. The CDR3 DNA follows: TGTGCCTGGAGTCCCGGGGCCCAAGAGACCCAGTACTTC.

The CDR3 reads CASSRPSGSGPSYEQYF. Written as DNA, the CDR3 is TGCGCCAGCAGCAGACCTTCCGGGAGCGGTCCCTCCTACGAGCAGTACTTC. J is TRBJ2-7 and V is TRBV5-1; TRBD2 is a possible D gene (6 bases). Per the germline V gene, CDR1 is SGHRS and CDR2 is YFSETQ. CDR3 length equals 17 residues. The V gene lost 4 bases and the J gene lost 0 bases, with 20 bases spanning the gap.

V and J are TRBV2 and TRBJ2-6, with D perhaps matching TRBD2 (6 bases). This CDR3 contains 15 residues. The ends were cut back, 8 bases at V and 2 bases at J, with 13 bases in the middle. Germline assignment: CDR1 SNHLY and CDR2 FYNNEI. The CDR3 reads CASLWREPGANVLTF. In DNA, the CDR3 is TGTGCCAGCCTCTGGCGGGAACCTGGGGCCAACGTCCTGACTTTC.

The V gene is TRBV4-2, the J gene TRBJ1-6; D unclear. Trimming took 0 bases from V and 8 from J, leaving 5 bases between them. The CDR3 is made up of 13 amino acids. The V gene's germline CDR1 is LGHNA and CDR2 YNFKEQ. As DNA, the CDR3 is TGTGCCAGCAGCCAAGATGTCTATTCACCCCTCCACTTT. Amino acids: CASSQDVYSPLHF.

In DNA form, the CDR3 reads TGTGCCAGCAGCTTAAACGCCAGGGACTACGAGCAGTACTTC. Translation gives CASSLNARDYEQYF. V and J are TRBV11-3 and TRBJ2-7; a weak D match, TRBD1 (5 bases). V was pared by 2 bases and J by 3 bases, with 11 bases between. CDR1 is SGHNT and CDR2 is YENEEA in the germline V gene. The CDR3 is 14 residues long. Together with reference TRBV11-3 and TRBJ2-7, the CDR3 gives the full variable domain: EAGVVQSPRYKIIEKKQPVAFWCNPISGHNTLYWYLQNLGQGPELLIRYENEEAVDDSQLPKDRFSAERLKGVDSTLKIQPAELGDSAVYLCASSLNARDYEQYFGPGTRLTVT.

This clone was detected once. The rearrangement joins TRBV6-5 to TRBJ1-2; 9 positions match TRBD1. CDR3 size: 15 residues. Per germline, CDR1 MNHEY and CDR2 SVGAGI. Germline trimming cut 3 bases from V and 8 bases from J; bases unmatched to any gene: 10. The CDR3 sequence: CASSYSQQGASGYTF. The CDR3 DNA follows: TGTGCCAGCAGTTATTCGCAACAGGGGGCGTCGGGCTACACCTTC.

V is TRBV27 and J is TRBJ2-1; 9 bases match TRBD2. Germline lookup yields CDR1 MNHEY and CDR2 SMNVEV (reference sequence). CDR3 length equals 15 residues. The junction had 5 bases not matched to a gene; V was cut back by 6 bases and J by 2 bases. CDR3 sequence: CASRPTSGPYNEQFF. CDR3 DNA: TGTGCCAGCAGGCCCACTAGCGGGCCCTACAATGAGCAGTTCTTC.

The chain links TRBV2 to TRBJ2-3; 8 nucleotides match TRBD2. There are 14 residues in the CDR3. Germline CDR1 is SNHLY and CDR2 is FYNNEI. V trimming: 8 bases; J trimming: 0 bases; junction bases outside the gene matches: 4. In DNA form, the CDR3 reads TGTGCCAGCCCCCGGGAGGGTAGCACAGATACGCAGTATTTT. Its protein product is CASPREGSTDTQYF.

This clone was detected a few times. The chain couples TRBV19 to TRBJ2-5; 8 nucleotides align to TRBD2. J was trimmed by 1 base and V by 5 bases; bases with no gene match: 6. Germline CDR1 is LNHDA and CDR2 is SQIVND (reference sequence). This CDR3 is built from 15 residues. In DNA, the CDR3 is TGTGCCAGTAGTGCCGGGGGGGAGATCCAAGAGACCCAGTACTTC. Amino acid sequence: CASSAGGEIQETQYF.